This paragraph covers one T cell receptor (beta chain) sequence. The antigen is undetermined. The V gene's germline CDR1 is SGHTA and CDR2 FQGTGA. The CDR3 is made up of 14 amino acids. V was pared by 5 bases and J by 4 bases, with 6 bases of the junction left unmatched. The data derive from a study of T-cell memory formation after mild COVID-19. About the research overall: Largely, TCR clusters stayed within a single donor. Study-level findings and limits: Mainly CM and EM harbored the contracting CD4+ clones; mainly EMRA harbored the CD8+ ones.

Amplification by 5'RACE using constant-segment primers produced TCR alpha and TCR beta cDNA libraries that carried sample barcodes and UMIs. TCRdb recomputed calls from the 5' RACE reads with MiXCR, one row per CDR3 protein. The sample includes fewer than 650,000 distinct CDR3 sequences, less than 25% of them seen just once. This rearrangement joins TRBV7-3 to TRBJ2-5; 8 nucleotides agree with TRBD2. The TCR originated in an adult woman who had mild COVID-19 (a few samples of this study predate the infection). Cell type and time point are not known. Material: PBMCs or a T cell subset sorted from them (not recorded which). The CDR3 region is CASSPSGSSETQYF. CDR3 sequence (DNA): TGTGCCAGCAGCCCGAGCGGGAGCTCAGAGACCCAGTACTTC. The full variable domain, with the rest looked up from reference TRBV7-3 and TRBJ2-5, is GAGVSQTPSNKVTEKGKYVELRCDPISGHTALYWYRQSLGQGPEFLIYFQGTGAADDSGLPNDRFFAVRPEGSVSTLKIQRTERGDSAVYLCASSPSGSSETQYFGPGTRLLVL.